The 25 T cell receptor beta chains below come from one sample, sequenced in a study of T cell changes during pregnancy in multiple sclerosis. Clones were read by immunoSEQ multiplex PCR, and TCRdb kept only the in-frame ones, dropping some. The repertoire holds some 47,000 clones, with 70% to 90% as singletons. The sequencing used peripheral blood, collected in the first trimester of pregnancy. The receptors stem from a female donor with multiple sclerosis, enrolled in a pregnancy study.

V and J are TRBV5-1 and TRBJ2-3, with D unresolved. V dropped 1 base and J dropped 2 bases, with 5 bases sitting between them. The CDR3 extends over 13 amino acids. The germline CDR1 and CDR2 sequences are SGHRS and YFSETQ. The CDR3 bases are TGCGCCAGCAGCTTGTCAGACACAGATACGCAGTATTTT. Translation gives CASSLSDTDTQYF.

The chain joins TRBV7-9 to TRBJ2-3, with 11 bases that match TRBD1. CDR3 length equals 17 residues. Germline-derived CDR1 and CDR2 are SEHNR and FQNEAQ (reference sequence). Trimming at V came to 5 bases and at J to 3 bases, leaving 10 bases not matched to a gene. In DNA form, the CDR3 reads TGTGCCAGCAGCGTAGGGACAGGGGGGCGGGAAACAGATACGCAGTATTTT. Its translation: CASSVGTGGRETDTQYF.

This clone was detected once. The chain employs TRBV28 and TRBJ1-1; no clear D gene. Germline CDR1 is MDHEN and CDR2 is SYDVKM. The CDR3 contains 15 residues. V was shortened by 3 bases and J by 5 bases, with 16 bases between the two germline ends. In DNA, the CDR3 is TGTGCCAGCAGTTTCTTTTATTCTCCGGGGACTGAAGCTTTCTTT. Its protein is CASSFFYSPGTEAFF.

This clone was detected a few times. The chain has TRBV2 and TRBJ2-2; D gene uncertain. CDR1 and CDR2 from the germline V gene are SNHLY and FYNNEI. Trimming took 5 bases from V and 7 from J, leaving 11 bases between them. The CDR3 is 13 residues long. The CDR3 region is CASSFTRGGELFF. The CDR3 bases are TGTGCCAGCAGTTTTACAAGAGGCGGGGAGCTGTTTTTT.

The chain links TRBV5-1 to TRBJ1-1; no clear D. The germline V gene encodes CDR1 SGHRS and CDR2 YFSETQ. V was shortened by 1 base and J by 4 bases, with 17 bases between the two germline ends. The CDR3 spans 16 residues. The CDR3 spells CASSLLGGDGGTEAFF. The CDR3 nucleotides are TGCGCCAGCAGCTTGTTGGGCGGGGATGGAGGCACTGAAGCTTTCTTT.

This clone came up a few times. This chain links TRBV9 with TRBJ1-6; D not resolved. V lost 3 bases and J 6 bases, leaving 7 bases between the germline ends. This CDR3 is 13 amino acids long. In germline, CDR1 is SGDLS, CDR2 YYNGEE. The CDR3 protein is CASSAIINSPLHF. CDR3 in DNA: TGTGCCAGCAGCGCCATCATTAATTCACCCCTCCACTTT.

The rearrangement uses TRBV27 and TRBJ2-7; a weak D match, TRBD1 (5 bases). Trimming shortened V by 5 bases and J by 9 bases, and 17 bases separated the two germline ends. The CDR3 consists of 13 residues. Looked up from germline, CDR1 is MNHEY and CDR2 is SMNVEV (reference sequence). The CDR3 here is CASSPPQGVGQYF. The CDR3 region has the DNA TGTGCCAGCAGTCCACCCCAGGGTGTTGGGCAGTACTTC.

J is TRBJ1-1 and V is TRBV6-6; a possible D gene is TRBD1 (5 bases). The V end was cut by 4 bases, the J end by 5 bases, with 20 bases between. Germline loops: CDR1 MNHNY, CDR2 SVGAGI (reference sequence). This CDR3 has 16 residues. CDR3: CASSSSPGPGGTEAFF. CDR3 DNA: TGTGCCAGCAGTTCTTCCCCGGGGCCGGGGGGGACTGAAGCTTTCTTT.

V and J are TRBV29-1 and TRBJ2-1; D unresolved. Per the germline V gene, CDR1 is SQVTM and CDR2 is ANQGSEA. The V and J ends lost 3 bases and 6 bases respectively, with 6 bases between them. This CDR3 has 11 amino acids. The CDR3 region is CSVDLGNEQFF. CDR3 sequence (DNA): TGCAGCGTTGATCTCGGCAATGAGCAGTTCTTC.

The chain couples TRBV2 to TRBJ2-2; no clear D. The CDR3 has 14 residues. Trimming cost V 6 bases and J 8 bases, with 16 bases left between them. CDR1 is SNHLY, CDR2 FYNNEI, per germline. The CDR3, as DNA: TGTGCCAGCAGAGAATATCTAACGTATGGGGAGCTGTTTTTT. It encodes CASREYLTYGELFF.

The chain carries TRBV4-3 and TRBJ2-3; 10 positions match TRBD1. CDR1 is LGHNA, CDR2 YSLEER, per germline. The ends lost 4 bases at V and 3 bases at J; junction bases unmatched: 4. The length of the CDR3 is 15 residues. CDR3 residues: CASSLGQGVTDTQYF. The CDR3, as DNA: TGCGCCAGCAGCCTTGGACAGGGGGTAACAGATACGCAGTATTTT.

The CDR3 loop is CASSPRVAGGNTDTQYF. In nucleotides, the CDR3 is TGCGCCAGCAGCCCCCGTGTAGCGGGGGGAAACACAGATACGCAGTATTTT. The genes are TRBV4-3 and TRBJ2-3, with TRBD2 matching over 10 bases. Germline V gene sequence: CDR1 LGHNA, CDR2 YSLEER. Losses at the gene ends were 4 bases for V and 2 bases for J; bases not matched to a gene: 9. There are 17 residues in the CDR3.

The CDR3 sequence is CASSPDRGSYEQYF. The CDR3 coding sequence is TGTGCCAGCAGCCCTGACAGGGGCTCCTACGAGCAGTACTTC. The chain uses TRBV6-4 and TRBJ2-7; the match to TRBD1 covers 8 bases. CDR1 is MRHNA, CDR2 SNTAGT, per germline. J gave up 0 bases and V 6 bases, and 4 bases lay outside the gene matches. The CDR3 loop spans 14 amino acids.

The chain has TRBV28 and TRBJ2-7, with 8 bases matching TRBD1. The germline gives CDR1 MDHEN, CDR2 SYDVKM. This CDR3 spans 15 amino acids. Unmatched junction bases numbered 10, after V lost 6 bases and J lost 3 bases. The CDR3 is CASRGLGQGHYEQYF. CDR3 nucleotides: TGTGCCAGCAGAGGTCTTGGACAGGGTCACTACGAGCAGTACTTC. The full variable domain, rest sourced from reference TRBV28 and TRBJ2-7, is DVKVTQSSRYLVKRTGEKVFLECVQDMDHENMFWYRQDPGLGLRLIYFSYDVKMKEKGDIPEGYSVSREKKERFSLILESASTNQTSMYLCASRGLGQGHYEQYFGPGTRLTVT.

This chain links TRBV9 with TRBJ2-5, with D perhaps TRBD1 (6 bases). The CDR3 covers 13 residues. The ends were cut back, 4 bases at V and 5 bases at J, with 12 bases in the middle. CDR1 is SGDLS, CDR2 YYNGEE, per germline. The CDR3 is CASSFSGDETQYF. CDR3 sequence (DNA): TGTGCCAGCAGCTTCTCAGGGGATGAGACCCAGTACTTC.

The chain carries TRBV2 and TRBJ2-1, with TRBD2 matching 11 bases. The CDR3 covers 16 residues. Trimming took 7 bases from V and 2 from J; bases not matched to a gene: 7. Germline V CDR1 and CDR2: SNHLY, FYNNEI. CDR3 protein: CASKTGLAATYNEQFF. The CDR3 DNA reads TGTGCCAGCAAGACGGGACTAGCGGCTACCTACAATGAGCAGTTCTTC.

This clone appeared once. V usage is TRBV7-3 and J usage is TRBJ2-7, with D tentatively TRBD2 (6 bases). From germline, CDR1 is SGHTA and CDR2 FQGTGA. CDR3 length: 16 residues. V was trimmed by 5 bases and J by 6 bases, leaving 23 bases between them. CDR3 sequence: CASSLGTLSPPSEQYF. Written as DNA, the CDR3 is TGTGCCAGCAGCCTCGGGACTCTATCTCCCCCCAGCGAGCAGTACTTC.

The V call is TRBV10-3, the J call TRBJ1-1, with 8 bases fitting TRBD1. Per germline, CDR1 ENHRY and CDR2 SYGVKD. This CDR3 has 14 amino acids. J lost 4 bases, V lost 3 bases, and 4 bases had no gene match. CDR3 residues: CAISDDRGGTEAFF. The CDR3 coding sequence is TGTGCCATCAGTGACGACAGGGGAGGCACTGAAGCTTTCTTT.

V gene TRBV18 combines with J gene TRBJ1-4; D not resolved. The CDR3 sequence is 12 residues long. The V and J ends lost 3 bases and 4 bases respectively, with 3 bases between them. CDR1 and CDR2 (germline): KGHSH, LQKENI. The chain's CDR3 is CASSPYNEKLFF. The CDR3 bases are TGTGCCAGCTCACCCTATAATGAAAAACTGTTTTTT.

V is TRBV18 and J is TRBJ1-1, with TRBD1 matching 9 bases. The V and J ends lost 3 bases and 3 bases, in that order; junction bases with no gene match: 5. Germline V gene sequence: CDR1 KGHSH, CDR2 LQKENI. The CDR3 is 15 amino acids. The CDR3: CASSPTTGGDTEAFF. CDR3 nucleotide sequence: TGTGCCAGCTCACCCACGACAGGGGGAGACACTGAAGCTTTCTTT. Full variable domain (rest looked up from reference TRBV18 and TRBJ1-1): NAGVMQNPRHLVRRRGQEARLRCSPMKGHSHVYWYRQLPEEGLKFMVYLQKENIIDESGMPKERFSAEFPKEGPSILRIQQVVRGDSAAYFCASSPTTGGDTEAFFGQGTRLTVV.

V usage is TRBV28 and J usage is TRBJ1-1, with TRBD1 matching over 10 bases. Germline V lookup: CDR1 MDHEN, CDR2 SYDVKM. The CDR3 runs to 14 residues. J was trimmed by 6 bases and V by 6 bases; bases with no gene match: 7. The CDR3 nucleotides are TGTGCCAGCAGCATCCCAGGACAGGGGGCTGAAGCTTTCTTT. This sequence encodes CASSIPGQGAEAFF.

CDR3 nucleotides: TGTGCCAGTAGTCCATCAGGGACAGGGCTTACTACTTGGGGTGAGCAGTTCTTC. It translates to CASSPSGTGLTTWGEQFF. This chain uses TRBV19 with TRBJ2-1; 9 bases are shared with TRBD1. The germline gives CDR1 LNHDA, CDR2 SQIVND (reference sequence). J lost 9 bases, V lost 5 bases, and 20 bases had no gene match. The CDR3 covers 18 residues.

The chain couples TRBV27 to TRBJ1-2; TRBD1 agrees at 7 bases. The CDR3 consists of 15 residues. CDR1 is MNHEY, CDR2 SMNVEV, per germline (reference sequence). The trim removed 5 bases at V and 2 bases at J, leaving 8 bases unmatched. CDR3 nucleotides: TGTGCCAGCAGTCCCGCGGGACAGCGGAACTATGGCTACACCTTC. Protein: CASSPAGQRNYGYTF.

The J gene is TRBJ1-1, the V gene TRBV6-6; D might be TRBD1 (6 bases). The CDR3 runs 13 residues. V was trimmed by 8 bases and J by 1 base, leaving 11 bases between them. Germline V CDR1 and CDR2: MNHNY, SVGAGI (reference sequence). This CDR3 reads CASVTTGNTEAFF. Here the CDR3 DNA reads TGTGCCAGCGTTACGACAGGGAACACTGAAGCTTTCTTT.

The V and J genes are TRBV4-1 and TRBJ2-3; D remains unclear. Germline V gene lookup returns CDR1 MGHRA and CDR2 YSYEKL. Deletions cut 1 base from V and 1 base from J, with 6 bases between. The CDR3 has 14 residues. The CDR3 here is CASSQGSGTDTQYF. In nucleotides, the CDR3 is TGCGCCAGCAGCCAAGGATCGGGCACAGATACGCAGTATTTT.